The source of this TCR beta chain is a study of T-cell memory formation after mild COVID-19. Overall study context: TCR clusters showed largely donor specificity. Study findings and constraints: Confirmation was lacking for SARS-CoV-2 specificity of second-wave clones that peaked on day 37.

This clonotype occurred a few times. The antigen is unknown. Per germline, CDR1 LGHDT and CDR2 YNNKEL (reference sequence). Trimming at V came to 0 bases and at J to 4 bases, leaving 10 bases not matched to a gene. The CDR3 loop spans 18 amino acids. TCRdb reprocessed the 5' RACE reads via MiXCR and lists one record per CDR3 protein. The repertoire holds roughly 620,000 distinct CDR3 sequences, with under 20% as singletons. The TCR sequence derives from an adult woman who had mild COVID-19 (a few samples of this study predate the infection). Cell type and time point are not known. The chain couples TRBV3-1 to TRBJ2-1; 9 nucleotides line up with TRBD2. The sequencing sample was made of PBMCs or a T cell subset sorted from them (not recorded which). The CDR3 protein is CASSQEGGGRALYNEQFF. The CDR3 region has the DNA TGTGCCAGCAGCCAAGAAGGAGGCGGGAGGGCCTTATACAATGAGCAGTTCTTC.